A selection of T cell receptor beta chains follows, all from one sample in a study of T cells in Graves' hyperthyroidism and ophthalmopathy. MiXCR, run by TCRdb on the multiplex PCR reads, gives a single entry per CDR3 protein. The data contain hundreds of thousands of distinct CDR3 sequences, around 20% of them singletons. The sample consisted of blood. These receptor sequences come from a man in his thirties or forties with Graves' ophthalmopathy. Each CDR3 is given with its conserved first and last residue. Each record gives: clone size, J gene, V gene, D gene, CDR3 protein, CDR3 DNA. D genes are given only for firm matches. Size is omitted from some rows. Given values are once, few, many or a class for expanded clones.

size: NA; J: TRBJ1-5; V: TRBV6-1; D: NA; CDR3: CASKGLGDQPQHF; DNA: TGTGCCAGCAAGGGCCTGGGAGATCAGCCCCAGCATTTT
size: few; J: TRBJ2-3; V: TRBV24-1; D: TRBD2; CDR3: CATSEPLAGGRDTQYF; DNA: TGTGCCACCAGCGAACCTCTAGCGGGAGGAAGGGATACGCAGTATTTT
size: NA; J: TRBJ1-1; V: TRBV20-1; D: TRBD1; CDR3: CSARDMTGVTEAFF; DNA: TGCAGTGCTAGAGATATGACAGGGGTCACTGAAGCTTTCTTT
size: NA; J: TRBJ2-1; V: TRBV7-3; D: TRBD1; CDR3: CASSPMGQGGNEQFF; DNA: TGTGCCAGCAGCCCCATGGGACAGGGAGGGAATGAGCAGTTCTTC
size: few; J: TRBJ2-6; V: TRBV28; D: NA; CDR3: CASSQPAVSGANVLTF; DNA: TGTGCCAGCAGTCAACCTGCCGTCTCTGGGGCCAACGTCCTGACTTTC
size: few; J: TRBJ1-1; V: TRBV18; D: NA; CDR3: CASSNRVGENTEAFF; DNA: TGTGCCAGCTCGAACAGGGTTGGGGAGAACACTGAAGCTTTCTTT
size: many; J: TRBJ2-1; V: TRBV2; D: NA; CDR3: CASSEVGYRNEQFF; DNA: TGTGCCAGCAGTGAAGTAGGATATCGCAATGAGCAGTTCTTC
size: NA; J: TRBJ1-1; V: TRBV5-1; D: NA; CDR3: CASSLTDSHEAFF; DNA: TGCGCCAGCAGCTTGACCGACAGCCATGAAGCTTTCTTT
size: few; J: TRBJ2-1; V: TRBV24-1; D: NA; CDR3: CATSVTGTRTNEQFF; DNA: TGTGCCACCAGTGTAACCGGGACCCGGACCAATGAGCAGTTCTTC
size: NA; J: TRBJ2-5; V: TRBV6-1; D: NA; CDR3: CATAGDNQGETQYF; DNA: TGTGCCACCGCCGGAGACAATCAAGGAGAGACCCAGTACTTC
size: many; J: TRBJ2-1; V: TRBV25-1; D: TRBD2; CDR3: CASRGLAGGGSEQFF; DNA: TGTGCCAGCCGCGGACTAGCGGGAGGCGGGAGTGAGCAGTTCTTC
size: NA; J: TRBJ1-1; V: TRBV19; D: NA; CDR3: CASSTVWRTEAFF; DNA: TGTGCCAGTAGTACAGTCTGGCGCACTGAAGCTTTCTTT
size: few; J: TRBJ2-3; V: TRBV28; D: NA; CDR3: CASSLLVFRSPRRADTQYF; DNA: TGTGCCAGCAGTTTATTAGTCTTCCGGAGTCCCCGACGGGCAGATACGCAGTATTTT
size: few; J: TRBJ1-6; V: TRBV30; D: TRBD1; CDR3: CAWRRIGTDESLHF; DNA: TGTGCCTGGAGAAGGATAGGGACAGACGAATCCCTCCACTTT
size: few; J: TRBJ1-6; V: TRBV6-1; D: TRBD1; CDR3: CASSPRDRGYEGSPLHF; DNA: TGTGCCAGCAGTCCTCGGGACAGGGGGTACGAGGGTTCACCCCTCCACTTT
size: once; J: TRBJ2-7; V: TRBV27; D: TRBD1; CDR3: CASSGQGRYEQYF; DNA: TGTGCCAGCAGCGGACAGGGGAGGTACGAGCAGTACTTC
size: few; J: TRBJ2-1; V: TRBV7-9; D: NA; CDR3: CASSVGALGVSTFF; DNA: TGTGCCAGCAGCGTAGGGGCGTTGGGGGTATCTACCTTCTTC
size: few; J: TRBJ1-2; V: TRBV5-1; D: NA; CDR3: CASSSHREIYGYTF; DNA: TGCGCCAGCAGCTCTCACAGGGAAATTTATGGCTACACCTTC
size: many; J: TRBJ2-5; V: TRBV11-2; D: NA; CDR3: CASSLDQETQYF; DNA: TGTGCCAGCAGCTTAGACCAGGAGACCCAGTACTTC
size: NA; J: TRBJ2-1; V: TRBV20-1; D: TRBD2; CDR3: CSALGLAGGAGEQFF; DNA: TGCAGTGCCCTTGGACTAGCCGGGGGGGCAGGTGAGCAGTTCTTC
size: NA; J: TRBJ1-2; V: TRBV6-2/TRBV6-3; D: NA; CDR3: CASSYSGTATNYGYTF; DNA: TGTGCCAGCAGTTACTCTGGGACTGCAACTAACTATGGCTACACCTTC
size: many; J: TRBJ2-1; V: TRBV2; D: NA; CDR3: CASSEGRRSYNEQFF; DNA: TGTGCCAGCAGCGAGGGCAGGCGCTCCTACAATGAGCAGTTCTTC
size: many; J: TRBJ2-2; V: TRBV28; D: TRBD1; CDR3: CASGDRPGELFF; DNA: TGTGCCAGCGGGGACAGGCCCGGGGAGCTGTTTTTT
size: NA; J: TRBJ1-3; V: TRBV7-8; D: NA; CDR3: CASSLWEGSGNTIYF; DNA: TGTGCCAGCAGCTTATGGGAGGGCTCTGGAAACACCATATATTTT
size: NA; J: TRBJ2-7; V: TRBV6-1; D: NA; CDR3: CASRGERKVYEQYF; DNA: TGTGCCAGCAGAGGAGAACGGAAAGTCTACGAGCAGTACTTC
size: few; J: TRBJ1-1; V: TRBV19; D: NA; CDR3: CASSIVQGQWNTEAFF; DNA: TGTGCCAGTAGTATAGTGCAGGGGCAATGGAACACTGAAGCTTTCTTT
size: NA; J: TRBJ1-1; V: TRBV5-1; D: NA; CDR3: CASSWGGVDYTEAFF; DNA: TGCGCCAGCAGCTGGGGGGGGGTTGACTACACTGAAGCTTTCTTT
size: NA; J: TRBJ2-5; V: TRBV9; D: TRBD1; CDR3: CASQSGTGLQETQYF; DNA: TGTGCCAGCCAATCCGGGACAGGGCTCCAAGAGACCCAGTACTTC
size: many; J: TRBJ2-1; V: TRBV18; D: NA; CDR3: CASSPRQTNEQFF; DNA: TGTGCCAGCTCACCCCGACAGACTAATGAGCAGTTCTTC
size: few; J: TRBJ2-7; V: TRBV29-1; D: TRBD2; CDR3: CSVKTGTNFGEQYF; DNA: TGCAGCGTAAAAACCGGGACTAACTTTGGAGAGCAGTACTTC
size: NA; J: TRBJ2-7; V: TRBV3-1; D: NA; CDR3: CANSQPGSLEQYF; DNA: TGTGCCAACAGCCAACCGGGGTCCCTCGAGCAGTACTTC
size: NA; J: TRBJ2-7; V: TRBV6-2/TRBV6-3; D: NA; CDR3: CASSLEAHYEQYF; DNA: TGTGCCAGCAGTTTAGAGGCCCACTACGAGCAGTACTTC
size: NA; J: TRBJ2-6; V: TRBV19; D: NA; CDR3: CASSRRESGANVLTF; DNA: TGTGCCAGTAGTAGGCGGGAATCCGGGGCCAACGTCCTGACTTTC
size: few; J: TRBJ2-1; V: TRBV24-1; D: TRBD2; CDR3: CATSDPSPKREGRPYNEQFF; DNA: TGTGCCACCAGTGATCCCTCTCCCAAGCGGGAGGGCCGCCCTTACAATGAGCAGTTCTTC
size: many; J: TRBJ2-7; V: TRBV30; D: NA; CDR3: CAWRYGRRYEQYF; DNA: TGTGCCTGGAGATACGGGAGACGCTACGAGCAGTACTTC
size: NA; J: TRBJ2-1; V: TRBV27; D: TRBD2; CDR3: CASRPLGLAGGRNVHNEQFF; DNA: TGTGCCAGCAGGCCCCTTGGACTAGCGGGAGGGCGGAATGTCCACAATGAGCAGTTCTTC
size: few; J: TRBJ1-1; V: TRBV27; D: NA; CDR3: CASRARAATNTEAFF; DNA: TGTGCCAGCAGAGCGAGGGCAGCCACGAACACTGAAGCTTTCTTT
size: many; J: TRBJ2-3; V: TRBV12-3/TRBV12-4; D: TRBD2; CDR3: CASRLAGVSDTQYF; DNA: TGTGCCAGCAGACTAGCGGGAGTGTCGGATACGCAGTATTTT
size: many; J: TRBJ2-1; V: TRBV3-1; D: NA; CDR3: CASSLESGPWGNEQFF; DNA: TGTGCCAGCAGTCTAGAGAGTGGACCTTGGGGAAATGAGCAGTTCTTC
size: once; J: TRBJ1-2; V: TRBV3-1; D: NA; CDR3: CASSPTPGAGYGYTF; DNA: TGTGCCAGCAGCCCCACCCCGGGGGCAGGCTATGGCTACACCTTC
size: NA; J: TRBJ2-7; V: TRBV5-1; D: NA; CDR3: CASSLGGAGWLYEQYF; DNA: TGCGCCAGCAGCTTGGGAGGGGCAGGGTGGCTTTACGAGCAGTACTTC
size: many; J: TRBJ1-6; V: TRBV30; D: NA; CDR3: CAWRVPSSYNSPLHF; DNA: TGTGCCTGGAGGGTGCCGAGCTCCTATAATTCACCCCTCCACTTT
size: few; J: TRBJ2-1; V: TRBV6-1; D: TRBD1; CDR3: CASSGDRSSYNEQFF; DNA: TGTGCCAGCAGTGGGGACAGGAGCTCCTACAATGAGCAGTTCTTC
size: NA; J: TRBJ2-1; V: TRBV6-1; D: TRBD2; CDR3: CASILRLAGGHEQFF; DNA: TGTGCCAGCATCCTAAGACTAGCGGGAGGGCATGAGCAGTTCTTC
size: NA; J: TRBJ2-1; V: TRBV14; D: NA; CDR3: CASSQYRGYNEQFF; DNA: TGTGCCAGCAGCCAATACCGGGGGTACAATGAGCAGTTCTTC
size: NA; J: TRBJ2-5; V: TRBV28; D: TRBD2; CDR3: CASIQSGEGETQYF; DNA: TGTGCCAGCATCCAGAGCGGGGAGGGGGAGACCCAGTACTTC
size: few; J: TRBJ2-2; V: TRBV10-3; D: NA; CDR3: CAIRKNTGELFF; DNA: TGTGCCATCAGAAAAAACACCGGGGAGCTGTTTTTT
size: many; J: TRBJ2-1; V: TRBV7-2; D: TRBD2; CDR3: CASSFSSGGYNEQFF; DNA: TGTGCCAGCAGCTTCTCTAGCGGGGGTTACAATGAGCAGTTCTTC
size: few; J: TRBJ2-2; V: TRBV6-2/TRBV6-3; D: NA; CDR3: CASAKAGPLGAGELFF; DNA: TGTGCCAGCGCCAAAGCTGGGCCCCTGGGCGCCGGGGAGCTGTTTTTT
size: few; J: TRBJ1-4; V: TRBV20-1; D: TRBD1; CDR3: CSAPDPGQGIEKLFF; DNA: TGCAGTGCTCCAGATCCTGGACAGGGGATTGAAAAACTGTTTTTT
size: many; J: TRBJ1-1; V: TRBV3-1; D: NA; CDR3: CASSQDRATEAFF; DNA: TGTGCCAGCAGCCAAGACAGGGCCACTGAAGCTTTCTTT
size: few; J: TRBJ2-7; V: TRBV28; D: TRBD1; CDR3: CASSEGDRKRYEQYF; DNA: TGTGCCAGCAGCGAGGGGGACAGGAAAAGGTACGAGCAGTACTTC
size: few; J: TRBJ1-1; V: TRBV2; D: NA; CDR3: CASKKPNTEAFF; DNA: TGTGCCAGCAAAAAGCCGAACACTGAAGCTTTCTTT
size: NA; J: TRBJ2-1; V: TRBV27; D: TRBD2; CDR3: CASSPPRAGGFNEQFF; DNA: TGTGCCAGCAGTCCCCCACGGGCGGGAGGTTTCAATGAGCAGTTCTTC
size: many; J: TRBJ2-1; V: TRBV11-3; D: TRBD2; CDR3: CASMRTSLNNEQFF; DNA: TGTGCCAGCATGAGGACTAGCTTGAATAATGAGCAGTTCTTC
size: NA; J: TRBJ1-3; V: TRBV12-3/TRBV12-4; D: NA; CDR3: CASSRGVSGNTIYF; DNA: TGTGCCAGCAGTAGGGGAGTCTCTGGAAACACCATATATTTT
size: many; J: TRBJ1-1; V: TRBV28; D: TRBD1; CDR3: CASSLLQGGNTEAFF; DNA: TGTGCCAGCAGTTTATTACAGGGGGGGAACACTGAAGCTTTCTTT
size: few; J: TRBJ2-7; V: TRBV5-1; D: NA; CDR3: CASSFVASPYEQYF; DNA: TGCGCCAGCAGCTTTGTAGCGTCCCCCTACGAGCAGTACTTC
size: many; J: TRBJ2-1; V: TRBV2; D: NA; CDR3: CASSEGARTYNEQFF; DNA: TGTGCCAGCAGTGAAGGGGCCCGAACCTACAATGAGCAGTTCTTC